The entry that follows covers one T cell receptor beta chain sequence. Germline lookup yields CDR1 MGHRA and CDR2 YSYEKL. Deletions cut 2 bases from V and 4 bases from J, with 15 bases between. This CDR3 spans 16 amino acids. The sample is drawn from a study of T cell responses to AZD1222 COVID-19 vaccine. Profiling relied on immunoSEQ multiplex PCR, and the TCRdb table lists in-frame clones only, not all of them. The top ten hold 7.7% of the sample, which has fewer than 150,000 clones, more than 75% seen once. The sequence derives from an adult in good health. V is TRBV4-1 and J is TRBJ2-1; no definite D call. Here the sequenced sample was peripheral blood, taken on day 0 of AZD1222 vaccination. In nucleotides, the CDR3 is TGCGCCAGCAGCCAAATTGGGTCGGAACGTTACAATGAGCAGTTCTTC. As protein: CASSQIGSERYNEQFF.